These 8 T cell receptor beta chains were all obtained from the same sample, sequenced in a study of blood T cell repertoires in COVID-19. The repertoire was sequenced with immunoSEQ multiplex PCR; TCRdb's copy has only in-frame clones and lacks some. The repertoire consists of 200,000 or so clones, with about 80% occurring once and the leading ten covering approximately 1.2%. Sequences were obtained from PBMCs or T cells enriched from blood (not recorded which). The receptors here all came from a woman aged 40-49 years with acute COVID-19.

This clone was seen a handful of times. The chain employs TRBV24-1 and TRBJ1-1; the match to TRBD1 covers 10 bases. The ends lost 2 bases at V and 5 bases at J; junction bases unmatched: 10. The CDR3 has 17 residues. The germline CDR1 and CDR2 sequences are KGHDR and SFDVKD. The DNA for the CDR3 is TGTGCCACCAGTGATTCAGGGGACAGGGGAGGAGGAACTGAAGCTTTCTTT. Its protein product is CATSDSGDRGGGTEAFF.

V is TRBV18 and J is TRBJ1-2; D gene unclear. The CDR3 loop spans 14 amino acids. The V gene lost 0 bases and the J gene lost 1 base, with 6 bases spanning the gap. Germline lookup yields CDR1 KGHSH and CDR2 LQKENI. The CDR3 region is CASSPPNSNYGYTF. In DNA form, the CDR3 reads TGTGCCAGCTCACCACCAAACAGTAACTATGGCTACACCTTC.

The V call is TRBV7-8, the J call TRBJ2-3; no definite D call. V was trimmed by 4 bases and J by 0 bases, leaving 11 bases between them. There are 15 residues in the CDR3. Looked up from germline, CDR1 is SGHVS and CDR2 is FQNEAQ. The CDR3 protein is CASSSAVSSTDTQYF. Written as DNA, the CDR3 is TGTGCCAGCAGCTCGGCGGTATCAAGCACAGATACGCAGTATTTT. Drawing the rest from reference TRBV7-8 and TRBJ2-3, the complete variable domain is GAGVSQSPRYKVAKRGQDVALRCDPISGHVSLFWYQQALGQGPEFLTYFQNEAQLDKSGLPSDRFFAERPEGSVSTLKIQRTQQEDSAVYLCASSSAVSSTDTQYFGPGTRLTVL.

The genes are TRBV3-1 (or the pseudogene TRBV3-2) and TRBJ1-2; D gene unclear. Germline loops: CDR1 LGHDT, CDR2 YNNKEL (reference sequence). This CDR3 comprises 13 residues. V lost 3 bases, J lost 7 bases, and 12 bases lay in between. The CDR3 sequence is CASSHESRTGYTF. The CDR3 region has the DNA TGTGCCAGCAGCCATGAGTCCCGCACTGGCTACACCTTC.

V and J are TRBV11-2 and TRBJ1-1; D unresolved. This CDR3 is 15 amino acids long. V lost 1 base, J lost 5 bases, and 14 bases lay in between. Germline loops: CDR1 SGHAT, CDR2 FQNNGV. The CDR3 sequence: CASSLVLQIGTEAFF. CDR3 nucleotides: TGTGCCAGCAGCTTAGTTTTGCAGATCGGGACTGAAGCTTTCTTT.

The CDR3 region is CASSYFQNTGELFF. Here the CDR3 DNA reads TGTGCCAGCAGTTACTTCCAAAACACCGGGGAGCTGTTTTTT. V and J are TRBV6-5 and TRBJ2-2; D is unresolved. Trimming stripped 1 base from V and 2 bases from J, with 5 bases between. The CDR3 totals 14 residues. From germline, CDR1 is MNHEY and CDR2 SVGAGI.

In this sample, this clone turned up a few times. The sample has other DNA sequences that encode this CDR3 too. The chain carries TRBV4-1 and TRBJ2-1; tentatively, D is TRBD1 (6 bases). Germline CDR1 MGHRA, CDR2 YSYEKL. The CDR3 has 13 amino acids. Trimming removed 0 bases from V and 9 bases from J, with 9 bases in between. The CDR3 DNA is TGCGCCAGCAGCCAAGATAGGGGGATTGAGCAGTTCTTC. Translating it yields CASSQDRGIEQFF.

The V call is TRBV11-1, the J call TRBJ1-1; D is ambiguous. Germline assignment: CDR1 SGHAT and CDR2 FQDESV (reference sequence). Trimming removed 3 bases from V and 0 bases from J, with 11 bases in between. This CDR3 has 15 amino acids. CDR3 bases: TGTGCCAGCAGCTTCGGACGGACTATGAACACTGAAGCTTTCTTT. Residues: CASSFGRTMNTEAFF.